One sample yielded the 2 T cell receptor beta chains listed below, sequenced in a study of T cells in Graves' hyperthyroidism and ophthalmopathy. RNA transcripts provided the source from which TCR beta CDR3 regions were amplified. First-round RT-PCR of the TCR CDR3 relied on the HTBI primer set. TCRdb ran MiXCR on the multiplex PCR reads and lists one entry per CDR3 protein. The sample records more than 550,000 distinct CDR3 sequences, around 20% being singletons. Specimen: blood. Receptors originate from a woman between 45 and 65 years old with Graves' hyperthyroidism that later progressed to Graves' ophthalmopathy.

The chain recombines TRBV30 with TRBJ1-1; TRBD1 is a possible D gene (6 bases). Germline V gene lookup returns CDR1 GTSNPN and CDR2 SVGIG (reference sequence). CDR3 length: 15 amino acids. Trimming stripped 2 bases from V and 0 bases from J, with 13 bases between. The CDR3 DNA reads as TGTGCCTGGAGTCAGGGGTTAGGGGTGAACACTGAAGCTTTCTTT. Amino acid sequence: CAWSQGLGVNTEAFF. Combining the CDR3 with reference TRBV30 and TRBJ1-1 gives the whole variable domain SQTIHQWPATLVQPVGSPLSLECTVEGTSNPNLYWYRQAAGRGLQLLFYSVGIGQISSEVPQNLSASRPQDRQFILSSKKLLLSDSGFYLCAWSQGLGVNTEAFFGQGTRLTVV.

This clonotype was detected ten times or more. This chain links TRBV12-3 or TRBV12-4 with TRBJ2-7; D is unclear. V gave up 8 bases and J gave up 3 bases, with 14 bases separating them. This CDR3 comprises 13 residues. CDR3 protein: CASQQFPGYEQYF. The CDR3 DNA sequence: TGTGCCAGCCAGCAATTCCCCGGCTACGAGCAGTACTTC.